The 7 T cell receptor beta chains below were found in one sample sequenced in a study of blood T cell repertoires in COVID-19. Sequencing was performed with immunoSEQ multiplex PCR; in TCRdb, only in-frame clones are kept and a portion is missing. This table has 100,000 to 150,000 clones, 70% to 85% appearing once. Source material: peripheral blood. These receptors were obtained from a woman between 45 and 60 years old with acute or convalescent COVID-19.

The chain employs TRBV3-1 (or the pseudogene TRBV3-2) and TRBJ1-2, with 7 nucleotides matching TRBD1. The ends lost 1 base at V and 4 bases at J; junction bases unmatched: 9. The CDR3 sequence is 16 residues long. Per germline, CDR1 LGHDT and CDR2 YNNKEL (reference sequence). CDR3 sequence reads: CASSQADRRATYGYTF. The DNA for the CDR3 is TGTGCCAGCAGCCAAGCGGACAGGAGGGCGACCTATGGCTACACCTTC.

This chain connects TRBV10-1 to TRBJ1-4; 7 bases align to TRBD1. The CDR3 consists of 16 residues. Germline lookup yields CDR1 WNHNN and CDR2 SYGVQD (reference sequence). V shed 7 bases, J shed 0 bases, and the junction held 8 bases outside the gene matches. As DNA, the CDR3 is TGCGCCAGCAAACAGGGGTCCTTAACAACTAATGAAAAACTGTTTTTT. Protein sequence: CASKQGSLTTNEKLFF.

V and J are TRBV6-5 and TRBJ2-7, with D perhaps matching TRBD1 (6 bases). There are 11 residues in the CDR3. Germline lookup yields CDR1 MNHEY and CDR2 SVGAGI. Trimming cost V 7 bases and J 4 bases, with 8 bases left between them. The CDR3, as DNA: TGTGCCAGCAATCAGGGGTACGAGCAGTACTTC. This sequence encodes CASNQGYEQYF.

V gene TRBV27 combines with J gene TRBJ1-5; D remains ambiguous. From germline, CDR1 is MNHEY and CDR2 SMNVEV (reference sequence). The CDR3 contains 15 residues. V lost 5 bases to trimming and J lost 2 bases, with 13 bases between them. The CDR3, as DNA: TGTGCCAGCAGTCTCGCCCCCCTAGGCAATCAGCCCCAGCATTTT. This gives the protein CASSLAPLGNQPQHF.

The rearrangement joins TRBV3-1 (or the pseudogene TRBV3-2) to TRBJ1-2, with TRBD1 matching 7 bases. This CDR3 comprises 15 residues. Germline V gene sequence: CDR1 LGHDT, CDR2 YNNKEL (reference sequence). V dropped 1 base and J dropped 6; count of bases not matched to a gene: 8. The chain's CDR3 is CASSQVTQGVNGYTF. The CDR3 DNA reads as TGTGCCAGCAGCCAAGTTACCCAGGGGGTGAATGGCTACACCTTC.

This clone has just one count. The genes are TRBV12-3 or TRBV12-4 and TRBJ2-7; 7 bases are a match to TRBD1. The CDR3 totals 13 residues. The V segment lost 6 bases and the J segment 4 bases; nucleotides outside the gene matches: 6. DNA for the CDR3: TGTGCCAGCAGCGACAGGGTAGGATACGAGCAGTACTTC. It specifies CASSDRVGYEQYF.

The chain recombines TRBV6-6 with TRBJ1-2; D perhaps matches TRBD1 (6 bases). The CDR3 is made up of 13 amino acids. Deletions cut 2 bases from V and 4 bases from J, with 8 bases between. CDR1 MNHNY and CDR2 SVGAGI come from the germline V gene (reference sequence). CDR3 residues: CASSYDRTYGYTF. For the CDR3, the DNA is TGTGCCAGCAGTTACGACAGGACCTATGGCTACACCTTC.